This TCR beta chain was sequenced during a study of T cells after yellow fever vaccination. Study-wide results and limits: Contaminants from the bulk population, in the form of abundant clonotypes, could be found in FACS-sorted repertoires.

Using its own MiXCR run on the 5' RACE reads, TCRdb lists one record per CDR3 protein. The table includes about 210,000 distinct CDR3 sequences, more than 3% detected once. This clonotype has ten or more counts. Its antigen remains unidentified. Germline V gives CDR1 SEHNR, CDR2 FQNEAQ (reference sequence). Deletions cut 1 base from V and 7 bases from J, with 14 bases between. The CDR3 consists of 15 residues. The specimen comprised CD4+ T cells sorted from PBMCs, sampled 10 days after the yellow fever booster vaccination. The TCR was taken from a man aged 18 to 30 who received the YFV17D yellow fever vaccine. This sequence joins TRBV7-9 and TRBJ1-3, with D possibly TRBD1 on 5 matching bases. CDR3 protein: CASSLGGRSWNTIYF. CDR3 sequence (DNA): TGTGCCAGCAGCTTAGGGGGCAGGTCATGGAACACCATATATTTT.